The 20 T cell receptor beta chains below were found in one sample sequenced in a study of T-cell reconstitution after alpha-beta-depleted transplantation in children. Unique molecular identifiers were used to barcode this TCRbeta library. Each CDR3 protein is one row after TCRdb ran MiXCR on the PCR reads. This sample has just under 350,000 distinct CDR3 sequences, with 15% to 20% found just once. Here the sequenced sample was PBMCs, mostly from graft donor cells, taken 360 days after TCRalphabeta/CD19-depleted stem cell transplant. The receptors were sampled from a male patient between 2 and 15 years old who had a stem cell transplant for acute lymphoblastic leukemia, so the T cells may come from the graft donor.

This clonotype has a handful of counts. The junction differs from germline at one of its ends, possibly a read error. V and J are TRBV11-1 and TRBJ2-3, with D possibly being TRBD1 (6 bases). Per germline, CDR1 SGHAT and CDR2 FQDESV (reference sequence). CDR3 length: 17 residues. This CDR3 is CASSSLRQEFGTYTQYF. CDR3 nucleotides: TGTGCCAGCAGTTCCCTCCGACAGGAGTTCGGCACATATACGCAGTATTTT.

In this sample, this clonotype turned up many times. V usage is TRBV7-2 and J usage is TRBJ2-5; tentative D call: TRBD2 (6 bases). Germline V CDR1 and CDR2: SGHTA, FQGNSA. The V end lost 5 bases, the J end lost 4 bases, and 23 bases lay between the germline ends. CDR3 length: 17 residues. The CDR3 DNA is TGTGCCAGCAGCCACCGCGGGACGGACGTAGGCACAGAGACCCAGTACTTC. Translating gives CASSHRGTDVGTETQYF.

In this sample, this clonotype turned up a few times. The CDR3 DNA sequence: TGTGCCTGGAGATCCGACAGGACCTCCTACGAGCAGTACTTC. It is translated as CAWRSDRTSYEQYF. The chain links TRBV30 to TRBJ2-7; TRBD1 might be the D (6 bases). Trimming stripped 3 bases from V and 0 bases from J, with 12 bases between. This CDR3 comprises 14 residues. The germline V gene has CDR1 GTSNPN and CDR2 SVGIG (reference sequence).

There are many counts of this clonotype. CDR3 in DNA: TGCAGTGCTAGAGATGTAGGGTTCGAGCAGTACTTC. This codes for CSARDVGFEQYF. V is TRBV20-1 and J is TRBJ2-7; D is unresolved. The V end lost 0 bases, the J end lost 6 bases, and 9 bases lay between the germline ends. This CDR3 is 12 amino acids long. Germline CDR1 and CDR2: DFQATT and SNEGSKA (reference sequence).

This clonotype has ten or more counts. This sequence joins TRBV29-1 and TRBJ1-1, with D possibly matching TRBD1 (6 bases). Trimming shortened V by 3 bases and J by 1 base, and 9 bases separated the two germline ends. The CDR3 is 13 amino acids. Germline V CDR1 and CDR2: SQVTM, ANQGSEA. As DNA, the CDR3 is TGCAGCGTTGATGAGGGGGGGAACACTGAAGCTTTCTTT. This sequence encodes CSVDEGGNTEAFF.

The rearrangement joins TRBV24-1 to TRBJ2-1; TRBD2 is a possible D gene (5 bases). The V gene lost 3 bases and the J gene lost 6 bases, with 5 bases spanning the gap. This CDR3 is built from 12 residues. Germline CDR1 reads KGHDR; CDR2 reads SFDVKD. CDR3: CATSDLANEQFF. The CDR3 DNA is TGTGCCACCAGTGATCTAGCCAATGAGCAGTTCTTC.

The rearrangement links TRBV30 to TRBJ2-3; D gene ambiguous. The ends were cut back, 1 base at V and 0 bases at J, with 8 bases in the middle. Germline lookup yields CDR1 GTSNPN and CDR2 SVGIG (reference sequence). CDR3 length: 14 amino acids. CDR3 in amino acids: CAWSATSSTDTQYF. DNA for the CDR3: TGTGCCTGGAGTGCAACCTCTAGCACAGATACGCAGTATTTT.

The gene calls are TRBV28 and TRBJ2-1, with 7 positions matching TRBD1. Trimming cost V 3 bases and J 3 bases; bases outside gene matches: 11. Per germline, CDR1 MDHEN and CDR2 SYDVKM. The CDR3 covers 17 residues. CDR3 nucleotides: TGTGCCAGCAGTTTTTGGCTCGAGACAGGGTACTACAATGAGCAGTTCTTC. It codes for CASSFWLETGYYNEQFF.

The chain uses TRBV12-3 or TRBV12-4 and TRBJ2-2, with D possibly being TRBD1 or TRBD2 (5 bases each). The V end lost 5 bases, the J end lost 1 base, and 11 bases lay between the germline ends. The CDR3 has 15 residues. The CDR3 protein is CASSRRDLNTGELFF. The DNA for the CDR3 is TGTGCCAGCAGTCGCAGGGACCTGAACACCGGGGAGCTGTTTTTT.

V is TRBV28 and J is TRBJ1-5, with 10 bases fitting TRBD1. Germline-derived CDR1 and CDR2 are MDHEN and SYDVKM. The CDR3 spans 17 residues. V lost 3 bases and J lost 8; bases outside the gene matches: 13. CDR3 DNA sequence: TGTGCCAGCAGTTTCCGCGACGTCCGGGACAGGGGAGAGCCCCAGCATTTT. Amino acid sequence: CASSFRDVRDRGEPQHF. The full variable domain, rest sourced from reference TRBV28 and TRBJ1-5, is DVKVTQSSRYLVKRTGEKVFLECVQDMDHENMFWYRQDPGLGLRLIYFSYDVKMKEKGDIPEGYSVSREKKERFSLILESASTNQTSMYLCASSFRDVRDRGEPQHFGDGTRLSIL.

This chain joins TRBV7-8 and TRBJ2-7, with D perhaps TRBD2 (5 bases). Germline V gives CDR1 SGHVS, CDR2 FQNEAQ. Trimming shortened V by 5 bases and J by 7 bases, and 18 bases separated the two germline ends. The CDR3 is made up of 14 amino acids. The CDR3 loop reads CASSARLNVEEQYF. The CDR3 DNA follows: TGTGCCAGCAGCGCCCGACTAAACGTGGAAGAGCAGTACTTC.

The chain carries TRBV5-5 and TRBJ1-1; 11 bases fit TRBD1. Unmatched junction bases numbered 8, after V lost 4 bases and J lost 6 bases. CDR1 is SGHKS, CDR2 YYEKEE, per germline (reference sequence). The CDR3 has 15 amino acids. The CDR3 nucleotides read TGTGCCAGCAGCATCCTGCGGGACAGGGGGTCTGAAGCTTTCTTT. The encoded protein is CASSILRDRGSEAFF.

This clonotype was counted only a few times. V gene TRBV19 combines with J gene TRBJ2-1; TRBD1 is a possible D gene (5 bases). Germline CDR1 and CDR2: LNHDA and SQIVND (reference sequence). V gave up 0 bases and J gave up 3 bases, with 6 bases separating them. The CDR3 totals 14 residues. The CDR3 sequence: CASSIDRDYNEQFF. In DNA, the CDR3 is TGTGCCAGTAGTATAGACAGGGACTACAATGAGCAGTTCTTC.

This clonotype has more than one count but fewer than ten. This CDR3 is CASSPSVGARGNTEAFF. The CDR3 DNA follows: TGCGCCAGCAGCCCGAGCGTGGGGGCGCGGGGGAACACTGAAGCTTTCTTT. The rearrangement uses TRBV5-1 and TRBJ1-1, with D possibly being TRBD1 (6 bases). The V end was cut by 4 bases, the J end by 1 base, with 20 bases between. Germline V gene data show CDR1 as SGHRS and CDR2 as YFSETQ. The CDR3 totals 17 residues.

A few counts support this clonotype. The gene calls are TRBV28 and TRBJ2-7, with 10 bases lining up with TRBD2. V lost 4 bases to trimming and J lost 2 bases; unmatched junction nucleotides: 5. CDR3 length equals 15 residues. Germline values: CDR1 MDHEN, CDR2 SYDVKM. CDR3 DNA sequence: TGTGCCAGCAGTTCCGAGCGGGAGGGCCCCTACGAGCAGTACTTC. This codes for CASSSEREGPYEQYF. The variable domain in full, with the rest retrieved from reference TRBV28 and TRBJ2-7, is DVKVTQSSRYLVKRTGEKVFLECVQDMDHENMFWYRQDPGLGLRLIYFSYDVKMKEKGDIPEGYSVSREKKERFSLILESASTNQTSMYLCASSSEREGPYEQYFGPGTRLTVT.

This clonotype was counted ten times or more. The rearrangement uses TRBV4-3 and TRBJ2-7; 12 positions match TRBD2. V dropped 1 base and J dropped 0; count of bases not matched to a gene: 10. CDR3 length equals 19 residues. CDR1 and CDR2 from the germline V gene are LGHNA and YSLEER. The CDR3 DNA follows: TGCGCCAGCAGCCAAGCATGGACTAGCGGGGTTACTAGCTCCTACGAGCAGTACTTC. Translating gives CASSQAWTSGVTSSYEQYF.

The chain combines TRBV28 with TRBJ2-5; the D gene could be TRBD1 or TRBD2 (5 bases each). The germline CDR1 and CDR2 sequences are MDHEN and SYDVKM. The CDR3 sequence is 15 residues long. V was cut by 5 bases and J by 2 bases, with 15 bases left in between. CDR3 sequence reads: CASSLYGTEQETQYF. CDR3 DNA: TGTGCCAGCAGTCTTTACGGGACGGAGCAAGAGACCCAGTACTTC. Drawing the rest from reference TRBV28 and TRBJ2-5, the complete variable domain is DVKVTQSSRYLVKRTGEKVFLECVQDMDHENMFWYRQDPGLGLRLIYFSYDVKMKEKGDIPEGYSVSREKKERFSLILESASTNQTSMYLCASSLYGTEQETQYFGPGTRLLVL.

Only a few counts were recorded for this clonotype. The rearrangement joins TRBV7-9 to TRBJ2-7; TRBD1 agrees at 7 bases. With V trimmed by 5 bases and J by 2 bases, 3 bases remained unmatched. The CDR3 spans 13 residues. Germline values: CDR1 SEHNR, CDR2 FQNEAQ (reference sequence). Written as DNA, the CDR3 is TGTGCCAGCAGCCACAGGGGAACCTACGAGCAGTACTTC. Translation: CASSHRGTYEQYF. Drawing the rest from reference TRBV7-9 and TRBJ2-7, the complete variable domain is DTGVSQNPRHKITKRGQNVTFRCDPISEHNRLYWYRQTLGQGPEFLTYFQNEAQLEKSRLLSDRFSAERPKGSFSTLEIQRTEQGDSAMYLCASSHRGTYEQYFGPGTRLTVT.

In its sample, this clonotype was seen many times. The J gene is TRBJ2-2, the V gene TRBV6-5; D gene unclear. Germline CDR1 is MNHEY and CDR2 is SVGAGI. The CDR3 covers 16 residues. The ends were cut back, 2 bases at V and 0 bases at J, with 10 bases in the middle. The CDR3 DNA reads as TGTGCCAGCAGTTACATGGGTCTAGCGAACACCGGGGAGCTGTTTTTT. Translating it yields CASSYMGLANTGELFF.

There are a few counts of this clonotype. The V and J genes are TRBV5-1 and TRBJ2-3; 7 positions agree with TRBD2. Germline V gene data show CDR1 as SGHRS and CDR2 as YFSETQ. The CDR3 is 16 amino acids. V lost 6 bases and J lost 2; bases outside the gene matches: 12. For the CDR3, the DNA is TGCGCCAGCAAATTGGGAGGCGGGAGCCTCACAGATACGCAGTATTTT. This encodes CASKLGGGSLTDTQYF. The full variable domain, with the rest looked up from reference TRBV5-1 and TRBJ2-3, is KAGVTQTPRYLIKTRGQQVTLSCSPISGHRSVSWYQQTPGQGLQFLFEYFSETQRNKGNFPGRFSGRQFSNSRSEMNVSTLELGDSALYLCASKLGGGSLTDTQYFGPGTRLTVL.